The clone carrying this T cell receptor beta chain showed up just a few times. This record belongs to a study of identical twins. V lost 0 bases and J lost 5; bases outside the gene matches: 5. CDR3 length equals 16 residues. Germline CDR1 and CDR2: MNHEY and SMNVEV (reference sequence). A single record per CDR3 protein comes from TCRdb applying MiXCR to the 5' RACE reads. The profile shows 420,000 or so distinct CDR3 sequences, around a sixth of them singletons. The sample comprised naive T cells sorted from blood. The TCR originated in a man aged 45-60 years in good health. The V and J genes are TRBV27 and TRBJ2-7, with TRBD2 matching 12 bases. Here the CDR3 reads CASSLSLAGGSHEQYF. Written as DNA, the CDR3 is TGTGCCAGCAGTTTATCTCTAGCGGGAGGGTCCCACGAGCAGTACTTC.